Listed below are T cell receptor beta chains from one sample, sequenced in a study of blood T cell repertoires in COVID-19. Profiling relied on immunoSEQ multiplex PCR, and the TCRdb table lists in-frame clones only, not all of them. The table records roughly 35,000 clones, about 90% of them present only once. What was sequenced was peripheral blood. The receptor set was obtained from a man aged 45-60 years with active or convalescent COVID-19. Each CDR3 is given without its conserved first and last residue. Fields, in order: V gene, D gene, CDR3 protein. D genes are given only for firm matches.

>TRBV10-3|NA
AILGEGGETQY
>TRBV7-2|NA
ASTQPRSSYNSPLH
>TRBV27|NA
ASSFFGGTYGYT
>TRBV7-9|NA
ASSSMTGADTQY
>TRBV5-1|TRBD2
ASSLLAGGYEQY
>TRBV27|NA
ASSPGTSGSEAF
>TRBV28|NA
ASRPYLTVAF
>TRBV28|TRBD2
ASSLAGVKGEQY
>TRBV27|NA
ASSFSPTVDTENGYT
>TRBV11-2|NA
ASSLGQNYEQY
>TRBV27|NA
ASSHQRRSTDTQY
>TRBV3-1/TRBV3-2|NA
ASSQGREGKLF
>TRBV10-3|TRBD2
AIREGLVATYEQY
>TRBV19|TRBD1
ASSIGQDPQPQH
>TRBV28|NA
ASSPPDRTNYGYT
>TRBV10-3|TRBD2
AINRVAGNQETQY
>TRBV7-2|TRBD1
ASSAYRGMGQPQH
>TRBV7-2|NA
ASSLQTGVTQY
>TRBV19|NA
ASSITPLLANEQF
>TRBV4-3|NA
ASSQEKTGIQETQY
>TRBV7-3|TRBD1
ASSLGTGWGHNEQF
>TRBV28|NA
ASSSLLQGYEQY
>TRBV5-1|TRBD2
ASSFGTSGSYEQY
>TRBV3-1/TRBV3-2|TRBD1
ASGQGSSYEQY
>TRBV19|NA
ASSIFHAGSTYEQY
>TRBV5-1|NA
ASRTKGANTGELF
>TRBV7-2|TRBD1
ASSFRDRGNQPQH
>TRBV20-1|TRBD1
SASGQGVYGYT
>TRBV4-2|NA
ASSQSTGRMSYGYT
>TRBV13|TRBD1
ASSSGTGVSGANVLT
>TRBV18|NA
ASSHGNSGNTIY
>TRBV18|NA
ASSPPAGYEQY
>TRBV7-2|TRBD2
ASSLLSGSHYEQY
>TRBV10-1|TRBD1
ASSDLRTGWQQY
>TRBV14|TRBD1
ASSPHRGRPVGELF
>TRBV5-4|TRBD2
ASSLGGLARSRYEQY
>TRBV27|NA
ASSIDRYTYEQY
>TRBV19|TRBD2
ASSMASGADEQY
>TRBV18|NA
ASSMQGGSPLH
>TRBV9|TRBD1
ASSVGQGGYEQY